This T cell receptor beta chain was recorded in a study of a mutant IDH1 vaccine in newly diagnosed glioma. Findings and limits, study-wide: Seemingly, pseudoprogression had no relation to changes in the top peripheral T cell clonotypes.

In regard to this clone: Its matching antigen is unknown.

Generated by immunoSEQ multiplex PCR, the TCRdb table keeps only in-frame clones and is missing some. The sample yields more than 30,000 clones, 90% seen once. Described time point: week 11, during vaccination. Doses comprised 300 ug of mutant IDH1 20-mer peptide each, plus topical imiquimod. Germline-derived CDR1 and CDR2 are GTSNPN and SVGIG (reference sequence). Trimming cost V 3 bases and J 5 bases, with 22 bases left between them. The CDR3 is 16 amino acids. The specimen was PBMCs, collected from a glioma patient whose treatment included an IDH1 peptide vaccine. V and J are TRBV30 and TRBJ1-2; TRBD1 might be the D (6 bases). The TCR sequence derives from a man between 18 and 35 years old with glioma. The CDR3: CAWRQLGGGRGYGYTF. The CDR3 nucleotides are TGTGCCTGGAGGCAGCTAGGGGGTGGTCGTGGTTATGGCTACACCTTC.